The 25 T cell receptor beta chains listed next were all sequenced from one sample in a study of blood T cell repertoires in COVID-19. Generated by immunoSEQ multiplex PCR, the TCRdb table keeps only in-frame clones and is missing some. This table has 270,000 or so clones, more than 85% appearing once. The sample consisted of PBMCs or T cells enriched from blood (not recorded which). These receptors were taken from a man in his forties or fifties who had been exposed to COVID-19.

The J gene is TRBJ1-5, the V gene TRBV4-2; D gene ambiguous. The CDR3 is 15 amino acids. Trimming left V 1 base short and J 0 bases short, with 7 bases between. The germline V gene has CDR1 LGHNA and CDR2 YNFKEQ. This CDR3 is CASSQVRDSNQPQHF. CDR3 DNA sequence: TGTGCCAGCAGCCAAGTTCGAGATAGCAATCAGCCCCAGCATTTT.

The chain carries TRBV2 and TRBJ2-2, with 8 bases identical to TRBD1. Germline CDR1 reads SNHLY; CDR2 reads FYNNEI. V was clipped by 5 bases and J by 6 bases; unmatched bases: 5. The CDR3 is 14 residues long. CDR3 bases: TGTGCCAGCAGTACCAGGACAGGGTCCGGGGAGCTGTTTTTT. Amino acids: CASSTRTGSGELFF.

The rearrangement uses TRBV6-5 and TRBJ1-1, with D possibly TRBD1 on 6 matching bases. Germline lookup yields CDR1 MNHEY and CDR2 SVGAGI. V gave up 4 bases and J gave up 11 bases, with 17 bases separating them. The CDR3 runs to 13 residues. The CDR3 sequence is CASSLEQGGRAFF. CDR3 nucleotide sequence: TGTGCCAGCAGTTTGGAACAGGGCGGGAGGGCTTTCTTT.

The chain joins TRBV2 to TRBJ2-1, with a tentative D call TRBD2 (5 bases). Germline V gene sequence: CDR1 SNHLY, CDR2 FYNNEI. With 6 bases removed from V and 4 bases from J, the gap between germline ends came to 16 bases. This CDR3 has 15 residues. CDR3 DNA sequence: TGTGCCAGCAGGGTGGAAAGCGGAACTTACAATGAGCAGTTCTTC. This encodes CASRVESGTYNEQFF.

This chain links TRBV18 with TRBJ1-1; possible D gene TRBD1, 6 bases. The germline V gene has CDR1 KGHSH and CDR2 LQKENI. The CDR3 consists of 15 residues. V gave up 5 bases and J gave up 3 bases, with 16 bases separating them. CDR3 bases: TGTGCCAGCTCATCCCTGGCAGGGGCCGACACTGAAGCTTTCTTT. This sequence encodes CASSSLAGADTEAFF.

V is TRBV29-1 and J is TRBJ2-5; 7 bases are a match to TRBD1. This CDR3 has 15 amino acids. Germline CDR1 SQVTM, CDR2 ANQGSEA. V shed 4 bases and J 5 bases; nucleotides not matched to a gene: 13. The chain's CDR3 is CSVGRQGSSSETQYF. In DNA form, the CDR3 reads TGCAGCGTTGGGCGACAGGGTAGCTCATCGGAGACCCAGTACTTC.

V usage is TRBV5-5 and J usage is TRBJ1-2; no definite D call. V lost 4 bases and J lost 5, with 18 bases in between. The CDR3 length is 15 residues. CDR1 is SGHKS, CDR2 YYEKEE, per germline (reference sequence). The CDR3 DNA reads TGTGCCAGCAGCCGCGATCCTCAATTCCCATATGGCTACACCTTC. Its protein product is CASSRDPQFPYGYTF.

In its sample, this clone was seen once. This chain joins TRBV27 and TRBJ2-2; 7 nucleotides agree with TRBD1. This CDR3 comprises 19 residues. Germline values: CDR1 MNHEY, CDR2 SMNVEV (reference sequence). Trimming cost V 5 bases and J 6 bases; bases outside gene matches: 21. CDR3 DNA: TGTGCCAGCAGTCACCTACCTTGGGACAGTCGGGCGCACGCCGGGGAGCTGTTTTTT. Residues: CASSHLPWDSRAHAGELFF.

The genes are TRBV28 and TRBJ2-1; D is perhaps TRBD2 (6 bases). V was trimmed by 6 bases and J by 7 bases, leaving 25 bases between them. CDR1 and CDR2 (germline): MDHEN, SYDVKM. This CDR3 has 17 residues. The CDR3 spells CASSLNIRDSKVNEQFF. As DNA, the CDR3 is TGTGCCAGCAGCCTTAATATCCGGGACTCCAAAGTTAATGAGCAGTTCTTC.

The sample holds one count of this clone. The chain recombines TRBV14 with TRBJ2-5, with 9 bases matching TRBD2. Germline trimming cut 3 bases from V and 4 bases from J; bases unmatched to any gene: 12. Germline values: CDR1 SGHDN, CDR2 FVKESK. The CDR3 is 17 residues long. CDR3 bases: TGTGCCAGCAGCCAGGGAAGGTCCAGCGGGAGGACAGAGACCCAGTACTTC. Translation gives CASSQGRSSGRTETQYF.

The chain recombines TRBV6-1 with TRBJ1-4, with D possibly matching TRBD1 (6 bases). The germline V and J ends were trimmed by 3 bases and 8 bases, with 16 bases remaining between them. The CDR3 sequence is 15 residues long. Germline V gene lookup returns CDR1 MNHNS and CDR2 SASEGT. CDR3 in DNA: TGTGCCAGCAGTGAGTCCCTGCTGGGGGCGGAAAAACTGTTTTTT. It codes for CASSESLLGAEKLFF.

CDR3 sequence: CASSTGDGLSTF. The CDR3 DNA reads as TGTGCCAGTAGTACAGGGGACGGTCTAAGCACCTTC. The V gene is TRBV19, the J gene TRBJ1-2, with D tentatively TRBD1 (6 bases). This CDR3 is 12 amino acids long. Germline CDR1 LNHDA, CDR2 SQIVND (reference sequence). V was shortened by 4 bases and J by 13 bases, with 16 bases between the two germline ends.

The rearrangement uses TRBV5-1 and TRBJ2-2; 11 bases match TRBD1. Germline CDR1 reads SGHRS; CDR2 reads YFSETQ. The ends lost 0 bases at V and 4 bases at J; junction bases unmatched: 8. The length of the CDR3 is 18 residues. The DNA for the CDR3 is TGCGCCAGCAGCTTGGTCGGGCGGACAGGGGGCTTCACCGGGGAGCTGTTTTTT. Encoded protein: CASSLVGRTGGFTGELFF.

This chain's CDR3 is CASSFPRILAGDTQYF. The CDR3 bases are TGTGCCAGCAGCTTTCCGCGAATACTAGCGGGAGATACGCAGTATTTT. The chain is built from TRBV7-2 and TRBJ2-3, with 9 positions matching TRBD2. Germline V gene sequence: CDR1 SGHTA, CDR2 FQGNSA. With V trimmed by 3 bases and J by 5 bases, 9 bases remained unmatched. There are 16 residues in the CDR3.

This chain connects TRBV28 to TRBJ1-3; D is uncertain. Germline V gene sequence: CDR1 MDHEN, CDR2 SYDVKM. The V end lost 6 bases, the J end lost 1 base, and 10 bases lay between the germline ends. The CDR3 contains 14 residues. The CDR3 sequence is CASRFDGSGNTIYF. DNA for the CDR3: TGTGCCAGCAGATTCGACGGGTCTGGAAACACCATATATTTT.

V usage is TRBV9 and J usage is TRBJ2-1; the D is unclear. Trimming removed 1 base at V and 5 bases at J, with 10 bases between. CDR1 is SGDLS, CDR2 YYNGEE, per germline. The CDR3 loop spans 14 amino acids. The CDR3 nucleotides are TGTGCCAGCAGCGTATCATCTAGTAACAATGAGCAGTTCTTC. This gives the protein CASSVSSSNNEQFF.

V usage is TRBV30 and J usage is TRBJ2-1, with TRBD1 as a possible D gene (6 bases). V was cut by 2 bases and J by 0 bases, with 20 bases left in between. This CDR3 is 18 amino acids long. The germline V gene has CDR1 GTSNPN and CDR2 SVGIG (reference sequence). CDR3 amino acids: CAWSPSRWGRSSYNEQFF. The CDR3 DNA sequence: TGTGCCTGGAGTCCGAGCAGGTGGGGGCGCAGCTCCTACAATGAGCAGTTCTTC.

V is TRBV7-2 and J is TRBJ2-2, with TRBD1 matching 8 bases. The junction had 4 bases not matched to a gene; V was cut back by 4 bases and J by 0 bases. The V gene's germline CDR1 is SGHTA and CDR2 FQGNSA. The CDR3 is 16 amino acids. CDR3 sequence: CASSSRTGPNTGELFF. In nucleotides, the CDR3 is TGTGCCAGCAGCTCCCGGACAGGGCCGAACACCGGGGAGCTGTTTTTT.

This rearrangement joins TRBV18 to TRBJ1-5, with 8 bases lining up with TRBD1. This CDR3 is built from 14 residues. V was clipped by 4 bases and J by 5 bases; unmatched bases: 4. CDR1 KGHSH and CDR2 LQKENI come from the germline V gene. Here the CDR3 reads CASSQDREDQPQHF. The CDR3 nucleotides read TGTGCCAGCTCACAGGACAGGGAGGATCAGCCCCAGCATTTT.

This sequence joins TRBV19 and TRBJ2-3, with no clear D. The CDR3 covers 17 residues. Germline CDR1 reads LNHDA; CDR2 reads SQIVND (reference sequence). V was shortened by 1 base and J by 3 bases, with 17 bases between the two germline ends. CDR3 residues: CASSIGTPRRPTDTQYF. CDR3 DNA sequence: TGTGCCAGTAGTATAGGAACCCCTCGGAGACCTACAGATACGCAGTATTTT.

The V and J genes are TRBV6-2 or TRBV6-3 and TRBJ1-5; unclear D gene. Germline CDR1 and CDR2: MNHEY and SVGEGT. The CDR3 contains 14 residues. V was cut by 4 bases and J by 0 bases, with 7 bases left in between. CDR3 DNA: TGTGCCAGCAGTTCCGTTAATAGCAATCAGCCCCAGCATTTT. It encodes CASSSVNSNQPQHF.

This chain connects TRBV5-1 to TRBJ2-5; D gene ambiguous. This CDR3 has 13 amino acids. The ends were cut back, 0 bases at V and 1 base at J, with 4 bases in the middle. CDR1 is SGHRS and CDR2 is YFSETQ in the germline V gene. The CDR3 DNA is TGCGCCAGCAGCTTGGGCAGCCAAGAGACCCAGTACTTC. The encoded protein is CASSLGSQETQYF.

This clone has just one count. This rearrangement joins TRBV3-1 (or the pseudogene TRBV3-2) to TRBJ2-1; D not resolved. The ends were cut back, 0 bases at V and 8 bases at J, with 8 bases in the middle. From germline, CDR1 is LGHDT and CDR2 YNNKEL (reference sequence). This CDR3 is 13 amino acids long. CDR3 loop: CASSQDLSDEQFF. Written as DNA, the CDR3 is TGTGCCAGCAGCCAAGATCTCTCCGATGAGCAGTTCTTC.

The J gene is TRBJ2-7, the V gene TRBV28, with 9 positions matching TRBD1. Germline V gene data show CDR1 as MDHEN and CDR2 as SYDVKM. The CDR3 runs 15 residues. The V and J ends lost 5 bases and 0 bases, in that order; junction bases with no gene match: 5. CDR3 amino acids: CASSPPGQGSYEQYF. The CDR3 nucleotides are TGTGCCAGCAGTCCTCCGGGACAGGGCTCCTACGAGCAGTACTTC. The full variable domain, rest sourced from reference TRBV28 and TRBJ2-7, is DVKVTQSSRYLVKRTGEKVFLECVQDMDHENMFWYRQDPGLGLRLIYFSYDVKMKEKGDIPEGYSVSREKKERFSLILESASTNQTSMYLCASSPPGQGSYEQYFGPGTRLTVT.

The chain joins TRBV11-3 to TRBJ2-4; 7 nucleotides agree with TRBD2. V dropped 5 bases and J dropped 1; count of bases not matched to a gene: 5. The CDR3 extends over 15 amino acids. Germline V gene data show CDR1 as SGHNT and CDR2 as YENEEA. CDR3 sequence (DNA): TGTGCCAGCAGCACGGGGGGTAGCGCCAAAAACATTCAGTACTTC. This sequence encodes CASSTGGSAKNIQYF.